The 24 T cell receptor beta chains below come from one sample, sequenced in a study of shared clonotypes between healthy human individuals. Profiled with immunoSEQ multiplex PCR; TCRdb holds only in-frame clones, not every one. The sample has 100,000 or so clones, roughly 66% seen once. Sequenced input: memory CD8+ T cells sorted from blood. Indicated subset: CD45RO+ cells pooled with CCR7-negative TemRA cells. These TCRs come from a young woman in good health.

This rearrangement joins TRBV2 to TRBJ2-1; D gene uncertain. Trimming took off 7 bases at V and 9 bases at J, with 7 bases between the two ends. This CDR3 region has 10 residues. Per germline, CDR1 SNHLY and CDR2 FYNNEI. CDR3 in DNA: TGTGCCAGCAAGGCGGTTGAGCAGTTCTTC. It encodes CASKAVEQFF.

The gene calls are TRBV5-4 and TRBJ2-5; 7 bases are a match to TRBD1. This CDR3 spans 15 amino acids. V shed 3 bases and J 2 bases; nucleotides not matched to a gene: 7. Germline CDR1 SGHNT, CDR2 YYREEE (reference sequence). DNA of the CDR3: TGTGCCAGCAGCTACCCGGGACAGAGACAAGAGACCCAGTACTTC. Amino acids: CASSYPGQRQETQYF.

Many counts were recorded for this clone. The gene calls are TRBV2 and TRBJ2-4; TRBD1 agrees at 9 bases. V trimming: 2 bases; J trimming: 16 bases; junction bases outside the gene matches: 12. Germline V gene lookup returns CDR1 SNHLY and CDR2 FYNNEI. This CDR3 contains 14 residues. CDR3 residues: CASSENPTGGTRYF. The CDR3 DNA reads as TGTGCCAGCAGTGAAAACCCGACAGGGGGAACTAGATACTTC.

The CDR3 DNA reads as TGCGCCAGCAGCTTGGTGGCTAGCGGGGTAAGCTCCTACGAGCAGTACTTC. Translation: CASSLVASGVSSYEQYF. J is TRBJ2-7 and V is TRBV5-1; 9 bases align to TRBD2. V lost 0 bases and J lost 0; bases outside the gene matches: 7. Germline V gene data show CDR1 as SGHRS and CDR2 as YFSETQ. The CDR3 sequence is 17 residues long.

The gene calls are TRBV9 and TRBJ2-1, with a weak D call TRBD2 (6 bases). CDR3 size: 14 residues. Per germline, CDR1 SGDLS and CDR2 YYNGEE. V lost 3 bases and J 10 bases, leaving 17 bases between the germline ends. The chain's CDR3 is CASSAGGTTGEQFF. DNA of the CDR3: TGTGCCAGCAGCGCTGGGGGGACGACCGGGGAGCAGTTCTTC.

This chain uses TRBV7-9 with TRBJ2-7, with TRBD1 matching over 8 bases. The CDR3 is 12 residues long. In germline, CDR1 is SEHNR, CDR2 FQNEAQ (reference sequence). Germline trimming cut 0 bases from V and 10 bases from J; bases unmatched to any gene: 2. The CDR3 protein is CASSLATGDQYF. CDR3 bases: TGTGCCAGCAGCTTAGCGACAGGGGATCAGTACTTC.

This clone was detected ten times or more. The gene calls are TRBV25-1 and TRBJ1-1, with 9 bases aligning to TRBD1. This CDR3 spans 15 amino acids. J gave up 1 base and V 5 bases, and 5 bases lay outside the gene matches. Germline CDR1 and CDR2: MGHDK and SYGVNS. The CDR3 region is CASSPQGAQNTEAFF. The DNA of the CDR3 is TGTGCCAGCAGTCCACAGGGGGCGCAGAACACTGAAGCTTTCTTT.

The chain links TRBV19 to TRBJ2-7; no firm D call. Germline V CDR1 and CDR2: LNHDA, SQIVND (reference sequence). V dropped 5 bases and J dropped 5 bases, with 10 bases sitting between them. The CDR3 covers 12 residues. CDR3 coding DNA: TGTGCCAGTAGTCCCCCCTCGGACGAGCAGTACTTC. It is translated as CASSPPSDEQYF.

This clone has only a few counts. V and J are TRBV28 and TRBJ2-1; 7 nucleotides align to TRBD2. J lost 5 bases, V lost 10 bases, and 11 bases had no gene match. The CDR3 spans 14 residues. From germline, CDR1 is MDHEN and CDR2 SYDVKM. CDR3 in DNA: TGTGCCACCACGAACCAGGGAGGGGACAATGAGCAGTTCTTC. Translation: CATTNQGGDNEQFF. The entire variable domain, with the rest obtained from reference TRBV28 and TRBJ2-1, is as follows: DVKVTQSSRYLVKRTGEKVFLECVQDMDHENMFWYRQDPGLGLRLIYFSYDVKMKEKGDIPEGYSVSREKKERFSLILESASTNQTSMYLCATTNQGGDNEQFFGPGTRLTVL.

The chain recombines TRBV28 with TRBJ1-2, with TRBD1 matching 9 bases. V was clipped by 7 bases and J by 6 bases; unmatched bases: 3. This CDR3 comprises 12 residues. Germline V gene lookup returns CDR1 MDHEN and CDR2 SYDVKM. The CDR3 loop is CASIGDRDGYTF. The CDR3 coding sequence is TGTGCCAGCATCGGGGACAGGGATGGCTACACCTTC.

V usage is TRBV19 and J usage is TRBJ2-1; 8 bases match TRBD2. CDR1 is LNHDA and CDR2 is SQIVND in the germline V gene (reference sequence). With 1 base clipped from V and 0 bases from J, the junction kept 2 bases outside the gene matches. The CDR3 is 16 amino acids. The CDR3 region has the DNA TGTGCCAGTAGTATAGCCAGCGGGAGCTCCTACAATGAGCAGTTCTTC. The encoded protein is CASSIASGSSYNEQFF. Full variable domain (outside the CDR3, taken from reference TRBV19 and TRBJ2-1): DGGITQSPKYLFRKEGQNVTLSCEQNLNHDAMYWYRQDPGQGLRLIYYSQIVNDFQKGDIAEGYSVSREKKESFPLTVTSAQKNPTAFYLCASSIASGSSYNEQFFGPGTRLTVL.

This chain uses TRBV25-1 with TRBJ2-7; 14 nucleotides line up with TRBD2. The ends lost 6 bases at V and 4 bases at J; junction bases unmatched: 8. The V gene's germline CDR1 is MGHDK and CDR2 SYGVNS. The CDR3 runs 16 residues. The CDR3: CASSAPGTSGSYEQYF. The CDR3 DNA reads TGTGCCAGCAGCGCCCCCGGGACTAGCGGGAGTTACGAGCAGTACTTC.

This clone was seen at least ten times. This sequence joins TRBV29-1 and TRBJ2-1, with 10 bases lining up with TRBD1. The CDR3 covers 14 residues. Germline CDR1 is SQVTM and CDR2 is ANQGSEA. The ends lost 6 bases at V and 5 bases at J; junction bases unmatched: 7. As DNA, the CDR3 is TGCAGCGTGGACCCGGGACAGGGGAACAATGAGCAGTTCTTC. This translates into CSVDPGQGNNEQFF.

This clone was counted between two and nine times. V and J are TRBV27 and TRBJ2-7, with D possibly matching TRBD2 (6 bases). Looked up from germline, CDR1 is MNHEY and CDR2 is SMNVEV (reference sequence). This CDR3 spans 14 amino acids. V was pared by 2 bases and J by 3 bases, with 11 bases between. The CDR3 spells CASSLAGRHYEQYF. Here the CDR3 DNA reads TGTGCCAGCAGTTTAGCGGGACGTCACTACGAGCAGTACTTC.

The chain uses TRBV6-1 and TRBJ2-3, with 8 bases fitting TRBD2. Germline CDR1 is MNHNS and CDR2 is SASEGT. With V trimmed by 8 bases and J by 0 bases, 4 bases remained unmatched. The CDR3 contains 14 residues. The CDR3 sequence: CASLAGPSTDTQYF. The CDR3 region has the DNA TGTGCCAGCTTAGCGGGACCTAGCACAGATACGCAGTATTTT.

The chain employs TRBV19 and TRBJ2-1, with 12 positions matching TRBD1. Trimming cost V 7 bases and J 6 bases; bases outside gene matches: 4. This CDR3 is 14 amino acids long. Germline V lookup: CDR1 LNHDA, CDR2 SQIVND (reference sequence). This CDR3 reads CASNPGQGANEQFF. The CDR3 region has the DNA TGTGCCAGTAATCCGGGACAGGGGGCCAATGAGCAGTTCTTC.

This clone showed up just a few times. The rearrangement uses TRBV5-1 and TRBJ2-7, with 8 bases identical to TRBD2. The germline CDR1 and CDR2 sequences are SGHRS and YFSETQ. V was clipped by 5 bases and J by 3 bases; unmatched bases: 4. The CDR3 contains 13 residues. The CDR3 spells CASRAGDYYEQYF. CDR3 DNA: TGCGCCAGCAGAGCGGGAGATTACTACGAGCAGTACTTC.

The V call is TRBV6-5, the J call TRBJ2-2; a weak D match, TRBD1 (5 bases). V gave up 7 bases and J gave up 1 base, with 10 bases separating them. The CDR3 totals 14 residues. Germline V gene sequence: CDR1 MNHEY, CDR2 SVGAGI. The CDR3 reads CASIGQGNTGELFF. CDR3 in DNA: TGTGCCAGCATTGGTCAGGGGAACACCGGGGAGCTGTTTTTT.

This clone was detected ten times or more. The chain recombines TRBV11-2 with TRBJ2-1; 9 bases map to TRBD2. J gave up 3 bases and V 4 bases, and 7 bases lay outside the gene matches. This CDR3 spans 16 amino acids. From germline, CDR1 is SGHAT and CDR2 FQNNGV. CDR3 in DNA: TGTGCCAGCAGCTCCTCCCCAGCGGGAGGCTACAATGAGCAGTTCTTC. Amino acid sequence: CASSSSPAGGYNEQFF.

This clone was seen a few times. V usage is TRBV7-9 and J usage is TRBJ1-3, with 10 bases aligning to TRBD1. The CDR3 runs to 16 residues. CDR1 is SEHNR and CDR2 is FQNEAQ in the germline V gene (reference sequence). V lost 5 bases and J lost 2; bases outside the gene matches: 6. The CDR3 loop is CASSKSGTGAGNTIYF. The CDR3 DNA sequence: TGTGCCAGCAGCAAATCCGGGACAGGGGCTGGAAACACCATATATTTT.

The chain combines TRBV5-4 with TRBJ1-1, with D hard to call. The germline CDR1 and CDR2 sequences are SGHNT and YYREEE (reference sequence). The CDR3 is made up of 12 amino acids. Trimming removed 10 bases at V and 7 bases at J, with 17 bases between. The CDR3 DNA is TGTGCCGGCGGCACCTTGCCGGATGAAGCTTTCTTT. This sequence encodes CAGGTLPDEAFF.

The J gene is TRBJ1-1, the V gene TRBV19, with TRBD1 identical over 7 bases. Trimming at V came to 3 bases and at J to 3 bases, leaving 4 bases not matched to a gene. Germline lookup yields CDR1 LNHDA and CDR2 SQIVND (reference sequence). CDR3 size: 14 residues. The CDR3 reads CASSIWQGDTEAFF. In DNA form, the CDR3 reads TGTGCCAGTAGTATCTGGCAGGGGGACACTGAAGCTTTCTTT. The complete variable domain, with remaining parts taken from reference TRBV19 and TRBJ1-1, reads DGGITQSPKYLFRKEGQNVTLSCEQNLNHDAMYWYRQDPGQGLRLIYYSQIVNDFQKGDIAEGYSVSREKKESFPLTVTSAQKNPTAFYLCASSIWQGDTEAFFGQGTRLTVV.

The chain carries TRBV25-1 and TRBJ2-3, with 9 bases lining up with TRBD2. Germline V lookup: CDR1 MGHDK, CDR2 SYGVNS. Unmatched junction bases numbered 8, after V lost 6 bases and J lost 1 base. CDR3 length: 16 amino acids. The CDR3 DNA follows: TGTGCCAGCAGCGGACTAGCGCATACCGGCACAGATACGCAGTATTTT. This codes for CASSGLAHTGTDTQYF.

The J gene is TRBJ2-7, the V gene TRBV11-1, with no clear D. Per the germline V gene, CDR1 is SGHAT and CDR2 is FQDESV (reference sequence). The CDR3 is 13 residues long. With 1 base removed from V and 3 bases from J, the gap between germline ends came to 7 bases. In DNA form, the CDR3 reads TGTGCCAGCAGCTTAGGTCCAAACTACGAGCAGTACTTC. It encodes CASSLGPNYEQYF.